Listed below are T cell receptor beta chains from one sample, sequenced in a study of spatial heterogeneity in lung cancer. One entry per CDR3 protein results from TCRdb running MiXCR on the 5' RACE reads. Here the sample spans some 87,000 distinct CDR3 sequences, roughly 10% being singletons. The sequenced sample was PBMCs, obtained at surgery. The receptors derive from a male donor with early-stage non-small cell lung cancer. CDR3s leave out the opening cysteine and the closing phenylalanine or tryptophan. A D gene is named only where the DNA matches it firmly.

TRBJ2-3,TRBD2,TRBV29-1,SVRLAGDPDTQY
TRBJ2-3,-,TRBV15,ATSRAGPNLYGASTDTQY
TRBJ2-4,-,TRBV15,ATSRGGDVKNIQY
TRBJ2-5,-,TRBV3-1,ASRGGETQY
TRBJ2-5,-,TRBV11-2,ASSLGIAETQY
TRBJ2-1,TRBD2,TRBV20-1,SALSGGADNEQF
TRBJ1-2,-,TRBV20-1,SARWQIYGYT
TRBJ2-1,TRBD2,TRBV9,ASSWTSGAESYNEQF
TRBJ2-7,TRBD1,TRBV3-1,ASSKSGGGYEQY
TRBJ2-3,-,TRBV9,ASSVDPPDTQY
TRBJ2-2,TRBD2,TRBV7-3,ASSATLAGVAGELF
TRBJ2-1,-,TRBV27,ASSLKGNYEQF
TRBJ2-2,-,TRBV30,VWSTGTLYTGELF
TRBJ1-4,TRBD1,TRBV12-3/TRBV12-4,ASRATGVGEKLF
TRBJ1-6,-,TRBV19,ASSPTEVYNSPLH
TRBJ1-3,-,TRBV18,ASSPAGAGNTIY
TRBJ2-5,TRBD2,TRBV6-1,ASSEGGLAEQETQY
TRBJ2-7,TRBD1,TRBV5-1,ASSLGGTGGYEQY
TRBJ2-2,-,TRBV7-8,ASSLRLHVTGELF
TRBJ2-7,-,TRBV7-3,ASSRWDGTYEQY
TRBJ2-6,-,TRBV20-1,SAPQIDSGANVLT
TRBJ2-3,TRBD2,TRBV29-1,SDQAGGTDTQY
TRBJ2-2,-,TRBV7-6,ASSLGGGSNTGELF
TRBJ2-1,-,TRBV12-3/TRBV12-4,ASSPTSTGRVSNEQF